The T cell receptor (beta chain) under discussion was sequenced for a study of resident and recirculating memory T cells in vitiligo. About the study: Whole samples, not sorted cells, were homogenized and used for genomic DNA extraction. Whole-study results and caveats: Sequences differed between biopsy sites and patients, suggesting private specificity.

Turning to this clone: The antigen is not known.

The CDR3 sequence is 15 residues long. The germline V gene has CDR1 SGHRS and CDR2 YFSETQ. The junction had 5 bases not matched to a gene; V was cut back by 4 bases and J by 3 bases. Method: immunoSEQ multiplex PCR; TCRdb's copy keeps in-frame clones and lacks some. The sample has approximately 69,000 clones; more than 85% are singletons. The sample comprised blood. This sequence joins TRBV5-1 and TRBJ2-2; 8 nucleotides align to TRBD1. This TCR came from a male donor with vitiligo. Here the CDR3 DNA reads TGCGCCAGCAGCATGGGACAGGAGTACACCGGGGAGCTGTTTTTT. Translated, it gives CASSMGQEYTGELFF.